This entry describes one T cell receptor (beta chain). This clone's antigen is unknown. Base qualities are not provided; no much larger clone lies one nucleotide away. The library was generated by PCR. The sample was run on an Illumina HiSeq 2500. TCR libraries were prepared with molecular barcoding, using unique molecular identifiers to normalize TCRbeta repertoire quantification. TCRdb ran its own pipeline on the public reads, namely fastp trimming at Q25 and MiXCR clone calling, and kept in-frame beta chains. Every distinct CDR3 protein forms one entry, paired with its most common genes and DNA. The sample data list 440,000 or so distinct CDR3 sequences, and approximately 41% of these were observed just once. Of the sample, approximately 30% is held by the ten largest clones. In the paper's terms, the treatment or condition label means: allogeneic hematopoietic cell transplantation with graft depleted of TCRalphabeta T cells and CD19 B cells. The children who served as transplant recipients had been given grafts of TCRalphabeta/CD19-depleted allogeneic hematopoietic cells.

Including the terminal cysteine and phenylalanine, the CDR3 comprises 15 residues. Of all the DNA, just the CDR3 is kept, 45 bases in frame from base 1. Taken from the germline V gene (reference sequence), the CDR1 and CDR2 loops are DFQATT and SNEGSKA. The V end gives up 6 bases and the J end 0 bases, leaving 10 bases in the junction not matched to a gene. This sample was included in a study of T-cell reconstitution after alpha-beta-depleted transplantation in children (dated by TCRdb to 2016 to 2017). Background for the entire study: Using TCR repertoire profiling, the study followed T-cell immune reconstitution in a quantitative way in children after TCRalphabeta/CD19-depleted allogeneic hematopoietic cell transplantation. General study outcomes and caveats: The frequencies of hyperexpanded clones fell over the following months, and after one year, T-cell counts and TCRbeta diversity were mostly attributed to newly produced T cells. The apparently early alphabetaT-cell count recovery about two months after transplant was reportedly dependent on only several hundred rapidly expanded clones derived from non-depleted graft cells. The high TCRbeta diversity at day 60 in some patients was ascribed to recipient T cells and intrathymic progenitors that had survived conditioning.

Specimen: PBMCs, collected before TCRalphabeta/CD19-depleted stem cell transplant. The TCR originated in a girl aged 2-10 years with aplastic anemia, due to receive a stem cell transplant. Recombination connected TRBV20-1 to TRBJ2-5; 7 bases in between match TRBD1. CDR3 loop: CSAHILGTDQETQYF. Read as DNA, the sequence is TGCAGTGCACATATATTAGGGACAGACCAAGAGACCCAGTACTTC.